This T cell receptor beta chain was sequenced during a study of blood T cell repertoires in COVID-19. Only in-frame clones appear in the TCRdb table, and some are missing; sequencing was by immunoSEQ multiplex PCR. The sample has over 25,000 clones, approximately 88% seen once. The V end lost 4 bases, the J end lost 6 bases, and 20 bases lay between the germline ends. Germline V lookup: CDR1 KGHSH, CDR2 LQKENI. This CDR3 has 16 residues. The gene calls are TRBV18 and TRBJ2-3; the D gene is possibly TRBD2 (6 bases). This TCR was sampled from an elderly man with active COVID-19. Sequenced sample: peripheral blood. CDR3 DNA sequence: TGTGCCAGCTCACTGGAGAGGACTACAACGACTGATACGCAGTATTTT. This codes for CASSLERTTTTDTQYF.